Listed below are T cell receptor beta chains from one sample, sequenced in a study of blood T cell repertoires in COVID-19. Generated by immunoSEQ multiplex PCR, the TCRdb table keeps only in-frame clones and is missing some. The table lists under 300,000 clones, approximately 85% of them singletons. Sequencing used peripheral blood. These receptors all stem from a woman aged 60 to 75 with active or convalescent COVID-19. The CDR3 runs from the conserved cysteine through the conserved F or W. A D gene is named only where the DNA matches it firmly. Size is stated for part of the rows, as once, few or many counts, or as a class when the clone is expanded.

d_call | cdr3_length | j_call | clone_size | v_call | cdr3_aa | cdr3_nt
NA | 12 | TRBJ2-7 | NA | TRBV10-3 | CAISELGNEQYF | TGTGCCATCAGTGAGCTGGGCAACGAGCAGTACTTC
NA | 16 | TRBJ2-1 | NA | TRBV23-1 | CASNSGVVGSYNEQFF | TGCGCCAGCAATTCAGGGGTCGTGGGATCCTACAATGAGCAGTTCTTC
NA | 13 | TRBJ1-1 | NA | TRBV10-3 | CAIRQDENTEAFF | TGTGCCATCAGACAGGACGAGAACACTGAAGCTTTCTTT
TRBD2 | 14 | TRBJ2-5 | NA | TRBV30 | CAWSFSGGGETQYF | TGTGCCTGGAGTTTTAGCGGGGGCGGGGAGACCCAGTACTTC
NA | 15 | TRBJ2-3 | NA | TRBV30 | CAWNPPGGEADTQYF | TGTGCCTGGAACCCCCCCGGCGGGGAAGCTGATACGCAGTATTTT
NA | 16 | TRBJ2-5 | NA | TRBV7-6 | CASSLAPIGAGETQYF | TGTGCCAGCAGCTTAGCCCCCATAGGGGCGGGGGAGACCCAGTACTTC
TRBD1 | 15 | TRBJ2-2 | few | TRBV5-1 | CASSLRQGGSGELFF | TGCGCCAGCAGCTTAAGACAGGGTGGGTCCGGGGAGCTGTTTTTT
TRBD1 | 16 | TRBJ1-1 | NA | TRBV5-1 | CASSSGTGVANTEAFF | TGCGCCAGCAGCTCTGGGACAGGGGTAGCGAACACTGAAGCTTTCTTT
TRBD2 | 15 | TRBJ2-1 | NA | TRBV7-2 | CASSLTGLADNEQFF | TGTGCCAGCAGCTTAACAGGACTAGCGGACAATGAGCAGTTCTTC
TRBD1 | 14 | TRBJ2-3 | many | TRBV2 | CASSLRGSTDTQYF | TGTGCCAGCAGCCTCAGGGGGAGCACAGATACGCAGTATTTT
TRBD2 | 18 | TRBJ2-5 | NA | TRBV5-1 | CASRTGTSGGRFQETQYF | TGCGCCAGCAGAACTGGGACTAGCGGGGGCCGCTTCCAAGAGACCCAGTACTTC
TRBD2 | 13 | TRBJ2-1 | NA | TRBV5-1 | CASSTSGYNEQFF | TGCGCCAGCAGTACTAGCGGGTACAATGAGCAGTTCTTC
NA | 16 | TRBJ1-2 | NA | TRBV9 | CASSPSNQGRGYGYTF | TGTGCCAGCAGCCCTTCGAACCAAGGTAGAGGCTATGGCTACACCTTC
TRBD1 | 15 | TRBJ1-5 | NA | TRBV7-8 | CASSLVDRATQPQHF | TGTGCCAGCAGCTTAGTGGACAGGGCAACCCAACCCCAGCATTTT
TRBD1 | 16 | TRBJ1-2 | NA | TRBV2 | CASSPYRDSGNTGYTF | TGTGCCAGCAGCCCCTACCGGGACAGTGGAAATACAGGCTACACCTTC
TRBD1 | 14 | TRBJ1-2 | NA | TRBV2 | CAIRDRVKNYGYTF | TGTGCCATCCGGGACAGGGTTAAAAACTATGGCTACACCTTC
TRBD1 | 16 | TRBJ1-1 | NA | TRBV5-6 | CASSLFGSGGNTEAFF | TGTGCCAGCAGCTTGTTCGGTTCAGGGGGGAACACTGAAGCTTTCTTT
NA | 13 | TRBJ2-5 | NA | TRBV30 | CAWSPRVQETQYF | TGTGCCTGGAGTCCCCGGGTCCAAGAGACCCAGTACTTC
NA | 14 | TRBJ2-1 | NA | TRBV3-1/TRBV3-2 | CASSRRGSYNEQFF | TGTGCCAGCAGCAGGCGGGGCTCCTACAATGAGCAGTTCTTC
TRBD2 | 16 | TRBJ2-1 | few | TRBV7-2 | CASSLSTSGGYNEQFF | TGTGCCAGCAGCTTAAGTACTAGCGGGGGTTACAATGAGCAGTTCTTC
NA | 15 | TRBJ1-2 | NA | TRBV10-3 | CAISEFGGGEYGYTF | TGTGCCATCAGTGAGTTTGGGGGGGGCGAGTATGGCTACACCTTC
TRBD1 | 17 | TRBJ2-3 | NA | TRBV10-3 | CAISEDRGWSGTDTQYF | TGTGCCATCAGTGAGGACAGGGGGTGGAGTGGCACAGATACGCAGTATTTT
NA | 15 | TRBJ1-6 | few | TRBV6-5 | CASPQGSGNDSPLHF | TGTGCCAGCCCTCAGGGGTCGGGGAATGATTCACCCCTCCACTTT
NA | 14 | TRBJ2-1 | NA | TRBV6-5 | CASSYLYREHEQFF | TGTGCCAGCAGTTACCTGTACAGGGAACATGAGCAGTTCTTC
TRBD2 | 17 | TRBJ2-3 | NA | TRBV7-9 | CASSLSVAGAPQDTQYF | TGTGCCAGCAGCTTGAGTGTAGCGGGGGCCCCCCAGGATACGCAGTATTTT
TRBD1 | 14 | TRBJ1-2 | NA | TRBV6-6 | CASRIGQGDYGYTF | TGTGCCAGCAGAATTGGACAGGGGGACTATGGCTACACCTTC
NA | 12 | TRBJ1-2 | NA | TRBV30 | CAWRQGNYGYTF | TGTGCCTGGAGGCAGGGGAACTATGGCTACACCTTC
TRBD1 | 15 | TRBJ1-5 | NA | TRBV19 | CASRSTGGAGQPQHF | TGTGCCAGTAGATCGACAGGGGGCGCGGGTCAGCCCCAGCATTTT
TRBD1 | 15 | TRBJ1-5 | NA | TRBV7-9 | CASSPAGTGHQPQHF | TGTGCCAGCAGCCCAGCCGGGACAGGGCATCAGCCCCAGCATTTT
TRBD1 | 13 | TRBJ1-5 | few | TRBV6-5 | CASSDRANQPQHF | TGTGCCAGCAGCGACAGGGCAAATCAGCCCCAGCATTTT
NA | 15 | TRBJ1-3 | NA | TRBV3-1/TRBV3-2 | CASSRRGSSGNTIYF | TGTGCCAGCAGCCGCCGGGGGTCCTCTGGAAACACCATATATTTT
TRBD1 | 15 | TRBJ2-5 | once | TRBV6-6 | CASTLGQGKRETQYF | TGTGCCAGCACTCTTGGACAGGGGAAAAGAGAGACCCAGTACTTC
NA | 13 | TRBJ2-1 | few | TRBV4-3 | CASSQDWGEEQFF | TGCGCCAGCAGCCAAGATTGGGGGGAGGAGCAGTTCTTC
TRBD1 | 14 | TRBJ2-5 | NA | TRBV5-8 | CASSGTGGWETQYF | TGTGCCAGCAGCGGGACAGGGGGCTGGGAGACCCAGTACTTC
NA | 12 | TRBJ2-1 | many | TRBV5-4 | CASSFFAGEQFF | TGTGCCAGCAGCTTTTTTGCGGGTGAGCAGTTCTTC
NA | 13 | TRBJ2-1 | NA | TRBV9 | CASSVGQVGEQFF | TGTGCCAGCAGCGTAGGACAAGTGGGCGAGCAGTTCTTC
TRBD1 | 13 | TRBJ1-1 | NA | TRBV6-4 | CASSEDRLTEAFF | TGTGCCAGCAGCGAGGACAGGCTCACTGAAGCTTTCTTT
NA | 15 | TRBJ1-2 | NA | TRBV3-1/TRBV3-2 | CASSQVRGQGYGYTF | TGTGCCAGCAGCCAAGTCAGGGGCCAGGGCTATGGCTACACCTTC
NA | 12 | TRBJ2-3 | few | TRBV29-1 | CSVESDGDTQYF | TGCAGCGTTGAATCAGACGGGGATACGCAGTATTTT
TRBD1 | 20 | TRBJ1-6 | few | TRBV5-8 | CASSYGTGQGTKFVNSPLHF | TGTGCCAGCAGCTATGGGACGGGACAGGGGACGAAGTTCGTGAATTCACCCCTCCACTTT
NA | 15 | TRBJ2-3 | NA | TRBV6-5 | CASSLAGTSTDTQYF | TGTGCCAGCAGTCTTGCCGGGACTAGCACAGATACGCAGTATTTT
NA | 19 | TRBJ1-5 | NA | TRBV5-6 | CASSLLGGGRRSSNQPQHF | TGTGCCAGCAGCTTGCTTGGGGGGGGGCGCCGATCGAGCAATCAGCCCCAGCATTTT
TRBD1 | 15 | TRBJ1-2 | NA | TRBV19 | CASSTGQGASYGYTF | TGTGCCAGTAGCACGGGACAGGGAGCTTCCTATGGCTACACCTTC
TRBD2 | 15 | TRBJ2-1 | NA | TRBV2 | CASSVGGGAVDEQFF | TGTGCCAGCAGTGTAGGCGGGGGGGCCGTTGATGAGCAGTTCTTC
NA | 15 | TRBJ1-1 | once | TRBV19 | CASSGRHSPNTEAFF | TGTGCCAGTAGTGGCAGACACTCCCCGAACACTGAAGCTTTCTTT
NA | 13 | TRBJ1-3 | NA | TRBV19 | CASSAGFGNTIYF | TGTGCCAGTAGCGCGGGATTCGGAAACACCATATATTTT
TRBD2 | 15 | TRBJ2-1 | once | TRBV9 | CASSVVSSGANEQFF | TGTGCCAGCAGCGTTGTTTCTAGCGGGGCCAATGAGCAGTTCTTC
TRBD1 | 14 | TRBJ1-5 | NA | TRBV4-1 | CASSPGQGSQPQHF | TGCGCCAGCAGCCCCGGACAGGGAAGTCAGCCCCAGCATTTT
NA | 14 | TRBJ1-3 | NA | TRBV11-2 | CASSNQAIRSTIYF | TGTGCCAGCAGCAATCAGGCCATTCGTAGCACCATATATTTT
TRBD2 | 15 | TRBJ2-1 | NA | TRBV2 | CASSETLAGNNEQFF | TGTGCCAGCAGTGAAACCCTAGCGGGAAACAATGAGCAGTTCTTC
TRBD1 | 16 | TRBJ2-5 | few | TRBV5-4 | CASSLTTGTGEETQYF | TGTGCCAGCAGCTTGACCACAGGGACAGGGGAAGAGACCCAGTACTTC
NA | 15 | TRBJ2-5 | NA | TRBV3-1/TRBV3-2 | CASSQASGRDETQYF | TGTGCCAGCAGCCAAGCGTCAGGGCGGGACGAGACCCAGTACTTC
TRBD1 | 18 | TRBJ2-7 | NA | TRBV28 | CASSFIGQGALPSYEQYF | TGTGCCAGCAGTTTTATTGGGCAGGGGGCTTTACCCTCCTACGAGCAGTACTTC
TRBD1 | 15 | TRBJ2-5 | NA | TRBV5-1 | CASSLGDRGEETQYF | TGCGCCAGCAGCTTGGGGGACAGAGGAGAAGAGACCCAGTACTTC